The present entry profiles one T cell receptor (beta chain) with its context. The target antigen is unknown. Of the isolated RNA, all was reverse transcribed, and so the sequenced material was expressed TCRB transcripts. The repertoire was sequenced with immunoSEQ multiplex PCR; TCRdb's copy has only in-frame clones and lacks some. The table records 100,000 to 150,000 clones, about a sixth of them present only once. Cells sorted by CD45RO/CCR7/CD25/CD127/CD95/CD27 comprised CD4+ naive, central memory, regulatory and stem cell-like memory cells. This sample stems from a study of beta chain features in type 1 diabetes. Study-level points and caveats: Researchers report that Type 1 diabetes patients had moderately but significantly shorter TCRB CDR3s across all four CD4+ subsets. Type 1 diabetes patients had VDJ junctions that carried fewer insertions and more deletions. Compared with healthy donors, patients appeared to share more similar naive, central memory and regulatory TCRB repertoires.

This CDR3 comprises 15 residues. Germline V gene lookup returns CDR1 SGHTA and CDR2 FQGNSA. Deletions cut 5 bases from V and 10 bases from J, with 23 bases between. The sequenced sample consisted of central memory CD4+ T cells from blood. This receptor was identified in a man aged 25 to 40 with type 1 diabetes. The chain carries TRBV7-2 and TRBJ2-5, with D possibly being TRBD1 or TRBD2 (5 bases each). CDR3: CASSQTVAGTVDQYF. In nucleotides, the CDR3 is TGTGCCAGCAGCCAAACGGTAGCCGGGACGGTTGACCAGTACTTC.